The 21 T cell receptor beta chains below were found in one sample sequenced in a study of T cells in Graves' hyperthyroidism and ophthalmopathy. It was RNA transcripts that yielded the amplified TCR beta CDR3 regions. A first-round RT-PCR of the TCR CDR3 used the HTBI primer set. TCRdb analysed the multiplex PCR reads with MiXCR anew, one entry per CDR3 protein. This table holds about 720,000 distinct CDR3 sequences, less than 20% found once. The sequenced sample consisted of blood. The receptors come from a man aged 18 to 29 with Graves' hyperthyroidism.

J is TRBJ2-3 and V is TRBV20-1; D possibly corresponds to TRBD2 (6 bases). The CDR3 runs 13 residues. V dropped 6 bases and J dropped 3 bases, with 13 bases sitting between them. CDR1 and CDR2 from the germline V gene are DFQATT and SNEGSKA (reference sequence). In nucleotides, the CDR3 is TGCAGTGCGGCACAAGGGACTACAGATACGCAGTATTTT. Its protein product is CSAAQGTTDTQYF.

The V call is TRBV4-3, the J call TRBJ1-3, with 7 bases aligning to TRBD1. The trim removed 0 bases at V and 0 bases at J, leaving 2 bases unmatched. The CDR3 sequence is 16 residues long. Per germline, CDR1 LGHNA and CDR2 YSLEER. In DNA form, the CDR3 reads TGCGCCAGCAGCCAAGATGAGGGGGCCTCTGGAAACACCATATATTTT. This translates into CASSQDEGASGNTIYF.

The genes are TRBV18 and TRBJ2-7; D perhaps matches TRBD1 (5 bases). The CDR3 is made up of 13 amino acids. Germline V CDR1 and CDR2: KGHSH, LQKENI. With 0 bases removed from V and 6 bases from J, the gap between germline ends came to 9 bases. In DNA form, the CDR3 reads TGTGCCAGCTCACCACCGGGCAGGGCCGAGCAGTACTTC. Protein: CASSPPGRAEQYF.

There are a few counts of this clonotype. The rearrangement uses TRBV29-1 and TRBJ2-5; 7 nucleotides align to TRBD1. The V and J ends lost 3 bases and 7 bases, in that order; junction bases with no gene match: 14. Germline CDR1 is SQVTM and CDR2 is ANQGSEA. The CDR3 length is 15 residues. CDR3 amino acids: CSVEDTGQAFRTQYF. Written as DNA, the CDR3 is TGCAGCGTTGAGGATACTGGACAGGCGTTTCGGACCCAGTACTTC.

This clonotype came up a few times. CDR3 in DNA: TGTGCCAGCAGCGCCCAGAGGGCCTACGAGCAGTACTTC. Its translation: CASSAQRAYEQYF. V is TRBV7-9 and J is TRBJ2-7; D possibly corresponds to TRBD2 (5 bases). The CDR3 spans 13 residues. Germline V gene data show CDR1 as SEHNR and CDR2 as FQNEAQ (reference sequence). V was pared by 5 bases and J by 2 bases, with 10 bases between.

This clonotype occurred many times. CDR3 region: CASIITSGAGEQFF. The CDR3 DNA sequence: TGTGCCAGCATCATCACCTCGGGGGCAGGTGAGCAGTTCTTC. This chain joins TRBV28 and TRBJ2-1; D assignment may be TRBD1 or TRBD2 (6 bases each). V lost 7 bases to trimming and J lost 9 bases, with 19 bases between them. Looked up from germline, CDR1 is MDHEN and CDR2 is SYDVKM. The CDR3 is 14 residues long. Full variable domain (rest looked up from reference TRBV28 and TRBJ2-1): DVKVTQSSRYLVKRTGEKVFLECVQDMDHENMFWYRQDPGLGLRLIYFSYDVKMKEKGDIPEGYSVSREKKERFSLILESASTNQTSMYLCASIITSGAGEQFFGPGTRLTVL.

In this sample, this clonotype turned up a few times. The chain uses TRBV30 and TRBJ2-6; D assignment may be TRBD1 or TRBD2 (5 bases each). Between the trimmed V and J ends, which lost 4 bases and 1 base, there was a span of 26 bases. The CDR3 spans 20 residues. Per the germline V gene, CDR1 is GTSNPN and CDR2 is SVGIG (reference sequence). Here the CDR3 reads CAWIKRAARWDRSGANVLTF. As DNA, the CDR3 is TGTGCCTGGATTAAAAGGGCGGCTAGATGGGACCGATCTGGGGCCAACGTCCTGACTTTC.

This clonotype was recorded a few times. The chain has TRBV7-8 and TRBJ1-6, with D uncertain. The CDR3 contains 16 residues. Germline V gene data show CDR1 as SGHVS and CDR2 as FQNEAQ. Trimming removed 2 bases at V and 0 bases at J, with 8 bases between. CDR3 in amino acids: CASSLWRSSYNSPLHF. The CDR3 coding sequence is TGTGCCAGCAGCTTATGGCGAAGCTCCTATAATTCACCCCTCCACTTT.

This clonotype was seen many times. The chain links TRBV30 to TRBJ1-1; D is unresolved. Germline loops: CDR1 GTSNPN, CDR2 SVGIG (reference sequence). The CDR3 consists of 14 residues. The germline V and J ends were trimmed by 2 bases and 0 bases, with 10 bases remaining between them. For the CDR3, the DNA is TGTGCCTGGAGTCTCCCCCCCATGAACACTGAAGCTTTCTTT. This sequence encodes CAWSLPPMNTEAFF.

This clonotype was counted only a few times. The rearrangement uses TRBV19 and TRBJ2-7, with 7 positions matching TRBD1. The CDR3 consists of 16 residues. Germline loops: CDR1 LNHDA, CDR2 SQIVND (reference sequence). After removal of 4 bases from V and 0 bases from J, the junction contained 9 bases not matched to a gene. The CDR3 here is CASSTRQGQTSYEQYF. Written as DNA, the CDR3 is TGTGCCAGTAGTACAAGACAGGGACAGACCTCCTACGAGCAGTACTTC.

This clonotype was seen at least ten times. The chain uses TRBV12-3 or TRBV12-4 and TRBJ2-1; the match to TRBD1 covers 10 bases. Germline trimming cut 7 bases from V and 5 bases from J; bases unmatched to any gene: 11. CDR3 length equals 16 residues. In nucleotides, the CDR3 is TGTGCCAGCATGAGGACAGGGGGGAAGAGCGACAATGAGCAGTTCTTC. As protein: CASMRTGGKSDNEQFF.

The table lists this clonotype with a few counts. The rearrangement joins TRBV20-1 to TRBJ2-3; TRBD2 aligns across 9 bases. Germline values: CDR1 DFQATT, CDR2 SNEGSKA (reference sequence). V shed 6 bases and J 7 bases; nucleotides not matched to a gene: 2. This CDR3 spans 11 amino acids. The CDR3: CSATSGYTQYF. CDR3 bases: TGCAGTGCCACTAGCGGGTATACGCAGTATTTT.

This clonotype has ten or more counts. This chain joins TRBV13 and TRBJ2-3, with TRBD2 identical over 7 bases. CDR3 size: 14 residues. V gave up 3 bases and J gave up 5 bases; unmatched junction bases: 5. CDR1 and CDR2 from the germline V gene are PRHDT and FYEKMQ (reference sequence). CDR3 region: CASSFSAGVDTQYF. The CDR3 coding sequence is TGTGCCAGCAGCTTTTCTGCGGGAGTAGATACGCAGTATTTT.

This clonotype showed up just a few times. The V and J genes are TRBV28 and TRBJ2-5, with D hard to call. Germline V lookup: CDR1 MDHEN, CDR2 SYDVKM. Trimming removed 2 bases at V and 5 bases at J, with 9 bases between. The CDR3 totals 13 residues. CDR3 bases: TGTGCCAGCAGTTTACCCTCGAGCGAGACCCAGTACTTC. As protein: CASSLPSSETQYF. The full variable domain, completed using reference TRBV28 and TRBJ2-5, is DVKVTQSSRYLVKRTGEKVFLECVQDMDHENMFWYRQDPGLGLRLIYFSYDVKMKEKGDIPEGYSVSREKKERFSLILESASTNQTSMYLCASSLPSSETQYFGPGTRLLVL.

The sample holds many counts of this clonotype. The V call is TRBV7-8, the J call TRBJ2-7, with TRBD2 matching 7 bases. Per the germline V gene, CDR1 is SGHVS and CDR2 is FQNEAQ. There are 16 residues in the CDR3. After removal of 1 base from V and 0 bases from J, the junction contained 6 bases not matched to a gene. The CDR3: CASSLVPSGGSYEQYF. DNA for the CDR3: TGTGCCAGCAGCTTAGTTCCTAGCGGAGGCTCCTACGAGCAGTACTTC.

Only a few counts were recorded for this clonotype. The V and J genes are TRBV5-4 and TRBJ2-1, with 7 positions matching TRBD2. The V segment lost 1 base and the J segment 1 base; nucleotides outside the gene matches: 2. The CDR3 sequence is 15 residues long. Germline CDR1 SGHNT, CDR2 YYREEE (reference sequence). The CDR3 DNA is TGTGCCAGCAGCTTGAGAGCGGGGTCCTACAATGAGCAGTTCTTC. It codes for CASSLRAGSYNEQFF.

This clonotype was observed at least ten times. The chain has TRBV27 and TRBJ2-3; weak D call: TRBD2 (6 bases). Germline CDR1 is MNHEY and CDR2 is SMNVEV (reference sequence). The V and J ends lost 3 bases and 2 bases respectively, with 15 bases between them. The CDR3 runs 16 residues. CDR3 region: CASSFTGAVTTDTQYF. The CDR3, as DNA: TGTGCCAGCAGTTTCACGGGAGCGGTAACCACAGATACGCAGTATTTT.

This clonotype was observed many times. The rearrangement links TRBV28 to TRBJ2-5, with D perhaps matching TRBD2 (6 bases). Trimming stripped 8 bases from V and 2 bases from J, with 15 bases between. This CDR3 spans 14 amino acids. The germline CDR1 and CDR2 sequences are MDHEN and SYDVKM. CDR3 loop: CASLPAGHQETQYF. Here the CDR3 DNA reads TGTGCCAGCTTGCCGGCGGGGCATCAAGAGACCCAGTACTTC.

This clonotype was observed a few times. The V call is TRBV29-1, the J call TRBJ2-7; a weak D match, TRBD2 (5 bases). The CDR3 covers 13 residues. The V and J ends lost 4 bases and 4 bases respectively, with 14 bases between them. CDR1 SQVTM and CDR2 ANQGSEA come from the germline V gene. The CDR3 region has the DNA TGCAGCGTTGGAGGGAACTCGCAATACGAGCAGTACTTC. Protein sequence: CSVGGNSQYEQYF.

The chain has TRBV5-5 and TRBJ1-6, with D perhaps TRBD1 (5 bases). V lost 1 base to trimming and J lost 0 bases, with 11 bases between them. Germline CDR1 SGHKS, CDR2 YYEKEE (reference sequence). CDR3 length equals 17 residues. The chain's CDR3 is CASSLTSGSSYNSPLHF. DNA for the CDR3: TGTGCCAGCAGCTTGACTTCAGGGTCCTCCTATAATTCACCCCTCCACTTT.

Details on this clonotype: A much larger clone differs by one base, so this may be a read error. The V and J genes are TRBV20-1 and TRBJ2-6; D possibly corresponds to TRBD1 (5 bases). The CDR3 has 14 amino acids. CDR1 is DFQATT and CDR2 is SNEGSKA in the germline V gene (reference sequence). CDR3 loop: CSAERGSGANALTF. The CDR3 region has the DNA TGCAGTGCTGAACGAGGCTCTGGGGCCAACGCCCTGACTTTC.